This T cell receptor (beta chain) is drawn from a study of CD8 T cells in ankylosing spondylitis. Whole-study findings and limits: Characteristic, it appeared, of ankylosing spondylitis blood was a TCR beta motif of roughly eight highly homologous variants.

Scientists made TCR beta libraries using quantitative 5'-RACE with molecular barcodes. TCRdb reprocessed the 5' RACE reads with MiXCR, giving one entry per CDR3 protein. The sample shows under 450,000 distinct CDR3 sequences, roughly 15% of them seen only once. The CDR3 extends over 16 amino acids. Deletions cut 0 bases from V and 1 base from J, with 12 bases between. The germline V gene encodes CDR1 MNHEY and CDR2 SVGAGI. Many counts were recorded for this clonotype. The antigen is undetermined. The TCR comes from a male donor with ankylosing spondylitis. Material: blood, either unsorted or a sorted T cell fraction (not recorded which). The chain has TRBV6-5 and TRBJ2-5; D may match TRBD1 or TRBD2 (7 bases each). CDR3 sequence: CASSYSRGGAQETQYF. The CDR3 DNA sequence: TGTGCCAGCAGTTACTCCAGGGGGGGGGCCCAAGAGACCCAGTACTTC.